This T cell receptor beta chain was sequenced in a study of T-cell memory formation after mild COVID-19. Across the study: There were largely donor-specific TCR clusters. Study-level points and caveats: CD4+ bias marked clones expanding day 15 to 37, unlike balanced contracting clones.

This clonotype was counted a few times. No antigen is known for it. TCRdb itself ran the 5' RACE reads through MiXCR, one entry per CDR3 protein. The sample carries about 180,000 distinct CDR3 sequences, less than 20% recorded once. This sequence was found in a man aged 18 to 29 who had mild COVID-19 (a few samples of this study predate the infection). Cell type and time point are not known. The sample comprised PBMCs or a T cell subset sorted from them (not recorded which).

The chain's CDR3 is CATGAGIGETQYF. In DNA, the CDR3 is TGTGCCACCGGGGCAGGGATCGGAGAGACCCAGTACTTC. The chain has TRBV7-2 and TRBJ2-5, with D perhaps assigned TRBD1 or TRBD2 (5 bases each). CDR3 length: 13 amino acids. Between the trimmed V and J ends, which lost 10 bases and 4 bases, there was a span of 16 bases. Germline CDR1 and CDR2: SGHTA and FQGNSA.